What follows describes a single TCR beta chain. Measured with immunoSEQ multiplex PCR; TCRdb has only the in-frame clones, and not every one. This sample yields about 230,000 clones, of which about nine tenths are seen a single time; around a tenth belongs to the top ten. This sample is part of a study of blood T cell repertoires in COVID-19. Study in general: Donors in the United States, Italy and Spain gave samples during acute or convalescent COVID-19.

The CDR3 spans 16 residues. V shed 0 bases and J 5 bases; nucleotides not matched to a gene: 2. In germline, CDR1 is MNHEY, CDR2 SVGAGI. This chain connects TRBV6-5 to TRBJ2-1, with 12 bases matching TRBD2. The material sequenced was peripheral blood. This receptor was taken from a man between 50 and 59 years old with COVID-19, enrolled during active disease. CDR3 nucleotides: TGTGCCAGCAGTTACTCGACTAGCGGGAGCAACAATGAGCAGTTCTTC. Residues: CASSYSTSGSNNEQFF.